This T cell receptor (beta chain) comes out of a study of shared clonotypes between healthy human individuals. Measured with immunoSEQ multiplex PCR; TCRdb has only the in-frame clones, and not every one. The sample contains roughly 2,300,000 clones, roughly 92% of which appear only once. This TCR derives from a man aged 18 to 35 in good health. Some clones in this sample may be carry-over from other donors' samples. Sequenced material: naive CD4+ T cells from PBMCs. Noted subset: CD45RA+ positively selected.

This chain's CDR3 is CSVSQGFRATEAFF. The CDR3 DNA follows: TGCAGCGTTTCCCAGGGGTTCCGGGCCACTGAAGCTTTCTTT. The chain joins TRBV29-1 to TRBJ1-1, with D tentatively TRBD1 (6 bases). This CDR3 is built from 14 residues. Trimming cost V 5 bases and J 4 bases, with 17 bases left between them. The germline gives CDR1 SQVTM, CDR2 ANQGSEA.